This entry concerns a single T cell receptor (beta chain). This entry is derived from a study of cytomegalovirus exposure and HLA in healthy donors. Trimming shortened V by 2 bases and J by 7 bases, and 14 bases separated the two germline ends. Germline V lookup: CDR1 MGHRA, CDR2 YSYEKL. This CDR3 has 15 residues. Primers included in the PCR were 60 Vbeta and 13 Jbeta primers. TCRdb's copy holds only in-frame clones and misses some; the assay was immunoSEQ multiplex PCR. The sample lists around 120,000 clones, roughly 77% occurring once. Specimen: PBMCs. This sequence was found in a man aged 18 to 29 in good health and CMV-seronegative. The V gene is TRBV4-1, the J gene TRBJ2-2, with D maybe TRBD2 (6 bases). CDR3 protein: CASSQNGGGNGELFF. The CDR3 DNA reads TGCGCCAGCAGCCAAAACGGGGGTGGGAACGGGGAGCTGTTTTTT.